A selection of T cell receptor beta chains follows, all from one sample in a study of blood T cell repertoires in COVID-19. Measured with immunoSEQ multiplex PCR; TCRdb has only the in-frame clones, and not every one. The data contain roughly 400,000 clones, about 86% of them singletons. Source material: PBMCs or T cells enriched from blood (not recorded which). The origin of the receptors is a woman in her 50s who had recovered from COVID-19. The CDR3 runs from the conserved cysteine through the conserved F or W. The D gene is left open where the match is weak. Size is omitted from some rows. Given values are once, few, many or a class for expanded clones.

V gene	D gene	J gene	clone size	CDR3 protein	CDR3 DNA
TRBV27	-	TRBJ2-1	-	CASSSLGGRIYNEQFF	TGTGCCAGCAGTTCCCTCGGGGGGCGAATCTACAATGAGCAGTTCTTC
TRBV28	-	TRBJ1-2	-	CASSFAGGNYGYTF	TGTGCCAGCAGTTTCGCGGGGGGTAACTATGGCTACACCTTC
TRBV5-1	TRBD1	TRBJ1-1	-	CASSETGFTEAFF	TGCGCCAGCAGCGAGACAGGGTTCACTGAAGCTTTCTTT
TRBV7-9	-	TRBJ1-2	-	CASSLSGAGPYGYTF	TGTGCCAGCAGCCTCAGCGGGGCAGGGCCTTATGGCTACACCTTC
TRBV29-1	TRBD2	TRBJ2-3	-	CSVKRAAGTSGRTDTQYF	TGCAGCGTAAAACGTGCTGCCGGGACTAGCGGGAGGACAGATACGCAGTATTTT
TRBV4-1	-	TRBJ1-2	-	CASSPQAGANYGYTF	TGCGCCAGCAGCCCCCAAGCGGGAGCTAACTATGGCTACACCTTC
TRBV3-1/TRBV3-2	TRBD1	TRBJ2-4	-	CASSQGFRTGTGANIQYF	TGTGCCAGCAGCCAAGGGTTCCGAACTGGGACAGGGGCGAACATTCAGTACTTC
TRBV3-1/TRBV3-2	-	TRBJ1-2	-	CASSQDVGLGHSNYGYTF	TGTGCCAGCAGCCAAGATGTTGGGCTGGGACACAGCAACTATGGCTACACCTTC
TRBV7-9	-	TRBJ1-1	few	CASSLAANTEAFF	TGTGCCAGCAGCTTAGCAGCCAACACTGAAGCTTTCTTT
TRBV7-9	TRBD1	TRBJ2-5	-	CAIGTGSQETQYF	TGTGCCATTGGGACAGGTAGCCAAGAGACCCAGTACTTC
TRBV20-1	-	TRBJ1-2	-	CSASSRGYTF	TGCAGTGCTAGTTCTCGTGGCTACACCTTC
TRBV7-9	TRBD1	TRBJ2-7	few	CASSFPGQGIGHEQYF	TGTGCCAGCAGCTTTCCGGGACAGGGGATCGGCCACGAGCAGTACTTC
TRBV2	TRBD1	TRBJ2-7	-	CASSEAATTGQYIYEQYF	TGTGCCAGCAGTGAAGCGGCAACAACGGGACAGTACATCTACGAGCAGTACTTC
TRBV24-1	TRBD2	TRBJ2-3	-	CATIPPRLAEPQTDTQYF	TGTGCCACCATTCCCCCCCGACTAGCGGAACCCCAAACAGATACGCAGTATTTT
TRBV28	-	TRBJ1-3	-	CASSLAGNTIYF	TGTGCCAGCAGTTTAGCGGGGAACACCATATATTTT
TRBV7-9	-	TRBJ1-2	-	CASSPPGSLRKGGYTF	TGTGCCAGCAGCCCCCCGGGGAGCCTGCGGAAAGGGGGCTACACCTTC
TRBV4-1	-	TRBJ1-1	-	CASSLRTALNTEAFF	TGCGCCAGCAGCCTGAGGACAGCTCTAAACACTGAAGCTTTCTTT
TRBV7-2	-	TRBJ1-1	once	CASSLDYQGAFF	TGTGCCAGCAGCTTAGACTACCAGGGAGCTTTCTTT
TRBV18	-	TRBJ2-3	once	CASSPSQRDTQYF	TGTGCCAGCTCACCATCCCAGCGGGATACGCAGTATTTT
TRBV3-1/TRBV3-2	-	TRBJ2-5	-	CASSQALRVETQYF	TGTGCCAGCAGCCAAGCTTTAAGAGTAGAGACCCAGTACTTC
TRBV14	-	TRBJ2-2	-	CASSQVSGFDTGELFF	TGTGCCAGCAGCCAAGTATCGGGATTCGACACCGGGGAGCTGTTTTTT
TRBV12-3/TRBV12-4	-	TRBJ2-7	-	CASSQTVPPKYF	TGTGCCAGCAGTCAGACAGTCCCCCCCAAGTACTTC
TRBV5-4	TRBD1	TRBJ2-2	-	CASSLSRGSDTGELFF	TGTGCCAGCAGCTTGAGCAGGGGGAGCGATACCGGGGAGCTGTTTTTT
TRBV12-3/TRBV12-4	-	TRBJ1-3	-	CAIRPGSGNTIYF	TGTGCCATCCGGCCGGGCTCTGGAAACACCATATATTTT
TRBV30	-	TRBJ1-1	-	CAWTAPGDTEAFF	TGTGCCTGGACCGCCCCGGGGGATACTGAAGCTTTCTTT
TRBV15	TRBD2	TRBJ2-7	-	CATSRAAGGTYEQYF	TGTGCCACCAGCAGAGCAGCGGGGGGTACCTACGAGCAGTACTTC
TRBV6-5	TRBD1	TRBJ1-2	-	CASSGGTGRRGYTF	TGTGCCAGCAGCGGCGGGACAGGGCGTCGTGGCTACACCTTC
TRBV7-9	TRBD1	TRBJ1-3	once	CASTRQGPSGNTIYF	TGTGCCAGCACCAGACAGGGCCCTTCTGGAAACACCATATATTTT
TRBV15	-	TRBJ2-3	-	CATSTAGIRADTQYF	TGTGCCACCAGCACCGCCGGCATCCGGGCAGATACGCAGTATTTT